These T cell receptor beta chains were read from a single sample in a study of blood T cell repertoires in COVID-19. Sequenced by immunoSEQ multiplex PCR; TCRdb stores in-frame clones only, minus some. The data show fewer than 300,000 clones, roughly 84% seen once. Sequencing used peripheral blood. All receptors derive from a human donor in a cohort sampled during active COVID-19. CDR3s include the opening cysteine and the closing phenylalanine or tryptophan. D genes are given only for firm matches. Size is omitted from some rows. Given values are once, few, many or a class for expanded clones.

V: TRBV2; J: TRBJ2-1; size: .; D: .; DNA: TGTGCCAGCAGTGAAGACTACGACAGCTCCTACAATGAGCAGTTCTTC; CDR3: CASSEDYDSSYNEQFF
V: TRBV28; J: TRBJ1-2; size: few; D: .; DNA: TGTGCCAGCGGGGACACCCGGGGAGGCTACACCTTC; CDR3: CASGDTRGGYTF
V: TRBV6-2/TRBV6-3; J: TRBJ1-2; size: .; D: .; DNA: TGTGCCAGCAGTTACCCAAACACAGGAATCTACGGCTACACCTTC; CDR3: CASSYPNTGIYGYTF
V: TRBV29-1; J: TRBJ2-1; size: .; D: TRBD2; DNA: TGCAGCGTTGATCTCGCGGGGGGTACAGTTGAGCAGTTCTTC; CDR3: CSVDLAGGTVEQFF
V: TRBV6-6; J: TRBJ2-2; size: .; D: TRBD1; DNA: TGTGCCAGCAGCCCCAGCCCACAGGGGAAGGAGCTGTTTTTT; CDR3: CASSPSPQGKELFF
V: TRBV18; J: TRBJ1-3; size: .; D: TRBD1; DNA: TGTGCCAGCTCACCGGGGACAGAGTCGGACACCATATATTTT; CDR3: CASSPGTESDTIYF
V: TRBV11-2; J: TRBJ2-5; size: .; D: .; DNA: TGTGCCAGCAGCTTAGACAGGAGGGCCCAAGAGACCCAGTACTTC; CDR3: CASSLDRRAQETQYF
V: TRBV19; J: TRBJ2-4; size: .; D: .; DNA: TGTGCCAGTAGTATAGGCGGCGAGATTCAGTACTTC; CDR3: CASSIGGEIQYF
V: TRBV3-1/TRBV3-2; J: TRBJ2-7; size: .; D: .; DNA: TGTGCCAGCAGCCAAGAGCGTAGTTGGTCCTACGAGCAGTACTTC; CDR3: CASSQERSWSYEQYF
V: TRBV11-2; J: TRBJ2-2; size: .; D: .; DNA: TGTGCCAGCAGCTACGGACAGAACACCGGGGAGCTGTTTTTT; CDR3: CASSYGQNTGELFF
V: TRBV5-4; J: TRBJ1-1; size: .; D: TRBD1; DNA: TGTGCCAGCAGTCCCAGGACAGGACTGAACACTGAAGCTTTCTTT; CDR3: CASSPRTGLNTEAFF
V: TRBV11-2; J: TRBJ2-2; size: .; D: TRBD2; DNA: TGTGCCAGCAGCTTACTTACTGTGGGGGAGGGCACCGGGGAGCTGTTTTTT; CDR3: CASSLLTVGEGTGELFF
V: TRBV9; J: TRBJ2-5; size: .; D: .; DNA: TGTGCCAGCAGCGTCCGTGTAGGGGGTATCGAAGAGACCCAGTACTTC; CDR3: CASSVRVGGIEETQYF
V: TRBV5-1; J: TRBJ2-1; size: .; D: TRBD2; DNA: TGCGCCAGCAGCCCGGTTAGCGGGAACTACAATGAGCAGTTCTTC; CDR3: CASSPVSGNYNEQFF
V: TRBV5-1; J: TRBJ2-1; size: .; D: TRBD2; DNA: TGCGCCAGCAGCTGGACTAGCGGGAGGGGCGCCTACAATGAGCAGTTCTTC; CDR3: CASSWTSGRGAYNEQFF
V: TRBV29-1; J: TRBJ2-7; size: .; D: TRBD2; DNA: TGCAGCGTTGAAAGGGCTAGCGGGTTATCCTACGAGCAGTACTTC; CDR3: CSVERASGLSYEQYF
V: TRBV10-3; J: TRBJ2-3; size: .; D: TRBD1; DNA: TGTGCCATCAGAGGGGACAGGGACTTCACAGATACGCAGTATTTT; CDR3: CAIRGDRDFTDTQYF
V: TRBV6-6; J: TRBJ2-5; size: .; D: TRBD2; DNA: TGTGCCAGCAGGGGCGGGAGGGCCTTTATAGAGGAGACCCAGTACTTC; CDR3: CASRGGRAFIEETQYF
V: TRBV5-1; J: TRBJ1-1; size: .; D: .; DNA: TGCGCCAGCAGCACGGGGCCGGGGGAGAACACTGAAGCTTTCTTT; CDR3: CASSTGPGENTEAFF
V: TRBV28; J: TRBJ2-7; size: .; D: .; DNA: TGTGCCAGCAGTTTTCGGGGTTGGGGCGAGCAGTACTTC; CDR3: CASSFRGWGEQYF
V: TRBV5-1; J: TRBJ2-3; size: .; D: .; DNA: TGCGCCAGCAGCTTGGGATCGGGGGGCCCACTAGATACGCAGTATTTT; CDR3: CASSLGSGGPLDTQYF
V: TRBV27; J: TRBJ2-7; size: .; D: .; DNA: TGTGCCAGCAGATCTTCCTACGAGCAGTACTTC; CDR3: CASRSSYEQYF
V: TRBV6-2/TRBV6-3; J: TRBJ2-1; size: .; D: TRBD2; DNA: TGTGCCAGCAGTTACCCCGGACTAGCCAATGAGCAGTTCTTC; CDR3: CASSYPGLANEQFF
V: TRBV4-3; J: TRBJ1-4; size: few; D: .; DNA: TGCGCCAGCAGCCAAGGGGGTAGGGGGAACGAAAAACTGTTTTTT; CDR3: CASSQGGRGNEKLFF
V: TRBV11-2; J: TRBJ2-7; size: .; D: TRBD2; DNA: TGTGCCAGCAGCTTGTTGGGGAGCGGGAGGGCCTCCTACGAGCAGTACTTC; CDR3: CASSLLGSGRASYEQYF
V: TRBV7-2; J: TRBJ2-5; size: .; D: .; DNA: TGTGCCAGCAGCCCCGACAGCCTTGGCGAGACCCAGTACTTC; CDR3: CASSPDSLGETQYF
V: TRBV2; J: TRBJ1-3; size: .; D: TRBD1; DNA: TGTGCCAGCAGGGGGACAGGGAACTCTGGAAACACCATATATTTT; CDR3: CASRGTGNSGNTIYF
V: TRBV9; J: TRBJ2-7; size: once; D: .; DNA: TGTGCCAGCAGCGTAGGAAGTTCCGGGGAGCAGTACTTC; CDR3: CASSVGSSGEQYF
V: TRBV6-4; J: TRBJ2-3; size: once; D: TRBD2; DNA: TGTGCCAGCAGTGACACTAGCGGGAGAGATACGCAGTATTTT; CDR3: CASSDTSGRDTQYF
V: TRBV7-8; J: TRBJ1-4; size: .; D: .; DNA: TGTGCCAGCAGCCAGGGGAAAAAACTGTTTTTT; CDR3: CASSQGKKLFF
V: TRBV6-2/TRBV6-3; J: TRBJ1-6; size: .; D: .; DNA: TGTGCCAGCAGTTACAGGGAGAGGGGGAATTCACCCCTCCACTTT; CDR3: CASSYRERGNSPLHF
V: TRBV7-9; J: TRBJ1-2; size: few; D: .; DNA: TGTGCCAGCAGCTTGGTTGAGGCTAACTATGGCTACACCTTC; CDR3: CASSLVEANYGYTF
V: TRBV9; J: TRBJ2-2; size: .; D: TRBD1; DNA: TGTGCCAGCGGACAGGGGGGACCCGGGGAGCTGTTTTTT; CDR3: CASGQGGPGELFF
V: TRBV19; J: TRBJ2-1; size: few; D: TRBD2; DNA: TGTGCCAGTAGTATAGTAGCGGGAGGGGTCAATGAGCAGTTCTTC; CDR3: CASSIVAGGVNEQFF